This is a list of T cell receptor beta chains from one sample in a study of blood T cell repertoires in COVID-19. TCRdb's copy holds only in-frame clones and misses some; the assay was immunoSEQ multiplex PCR. The repertoire has some 96,000 clones, approximately 90% of them found once; the top ten carry 1.7%. The material sequenced was peripheral blood. Receptors were obtained from a man aged 55 to 69 with acute or convalescent COVID-19. The CDR3 runs from the conserved cysteine through the conserved F or W. The order of the fields is CDR3 length, J gene, D gene, V gene, CDR3 protein. A D gene is named only where the DNA matches it firmly.

length: 16
J: TRBJ2-1
D: TRBD2
V: TRBV6-5
CDR3: CASSYDTSGGYNEQFF

length: 13
J: TRBJ1-2
D: NA
V: TRBV6-5
CDR3: CASSFLGASGYTF

length: 14
J: TRBJ1-2
D: TRBD1
V: TRBV5-5
CDR3: CASSSQGMNYGYTF

length: 15
J: TRBJ1-1
D: NA
V: TRBV18
CDR3: CASSVTNSGNTEAFF

length: 14
J: TRBJ1-1
D: NA
V: TRBV27
CDR3: CASSLKSGWGEAFF

length: 14
J: TRBJ1-1
D: NA
V: TRBV3-1/TRBV3-2
CDR3: CASSPRGGSDEAFF

length: 13
J: TRBJ1-1
D: NA
V: TRBV12-3/TRBV12-4
CDR3: CASSLAPTGEAFF

length: 15
J: TRBJ2-3
D: NA
V: TRBV5-8
CDR3: CASSPGQPAGGTQYF

length: 15
J: TRBJ1-2
D: TRBD1
V: TRBV7-2
CDR3: CASSLETGANYGYTF

length: 16
J: TRBJ2-2
D: TRBD2
V: TRBV7-6
CDR3: CASSSIAGGRTGELFF

length: 17
J: TRBJ2-1
D: TRBD1
V: TRBV18
CDR3: CASSPRTGRGSYNEQFF

length: 14
J: TRBJ1-3
D: NA
V: TRBV27
CDR3: CASSFASSGNTIYF

length: 14
J: TRBJ1-4
D: NA
V: TRBV3-1/TRBV3-2
CDR3: CASSRTGEVEKLFF

length: 17
J: TRBJ2-3
D: TRBD1
V: TRBV10-3
CDR3: CAISGRSGTGPPDTQYF

length: 12
J: TRBJ2-5
D: NA
V: TRBV29-1
CDR3: CSAKSPEETQYF

length: 15
J: TRBJ1-5
D: TRBD1
V: TRBV2
CDR3: CASSMTGARNQPQHF